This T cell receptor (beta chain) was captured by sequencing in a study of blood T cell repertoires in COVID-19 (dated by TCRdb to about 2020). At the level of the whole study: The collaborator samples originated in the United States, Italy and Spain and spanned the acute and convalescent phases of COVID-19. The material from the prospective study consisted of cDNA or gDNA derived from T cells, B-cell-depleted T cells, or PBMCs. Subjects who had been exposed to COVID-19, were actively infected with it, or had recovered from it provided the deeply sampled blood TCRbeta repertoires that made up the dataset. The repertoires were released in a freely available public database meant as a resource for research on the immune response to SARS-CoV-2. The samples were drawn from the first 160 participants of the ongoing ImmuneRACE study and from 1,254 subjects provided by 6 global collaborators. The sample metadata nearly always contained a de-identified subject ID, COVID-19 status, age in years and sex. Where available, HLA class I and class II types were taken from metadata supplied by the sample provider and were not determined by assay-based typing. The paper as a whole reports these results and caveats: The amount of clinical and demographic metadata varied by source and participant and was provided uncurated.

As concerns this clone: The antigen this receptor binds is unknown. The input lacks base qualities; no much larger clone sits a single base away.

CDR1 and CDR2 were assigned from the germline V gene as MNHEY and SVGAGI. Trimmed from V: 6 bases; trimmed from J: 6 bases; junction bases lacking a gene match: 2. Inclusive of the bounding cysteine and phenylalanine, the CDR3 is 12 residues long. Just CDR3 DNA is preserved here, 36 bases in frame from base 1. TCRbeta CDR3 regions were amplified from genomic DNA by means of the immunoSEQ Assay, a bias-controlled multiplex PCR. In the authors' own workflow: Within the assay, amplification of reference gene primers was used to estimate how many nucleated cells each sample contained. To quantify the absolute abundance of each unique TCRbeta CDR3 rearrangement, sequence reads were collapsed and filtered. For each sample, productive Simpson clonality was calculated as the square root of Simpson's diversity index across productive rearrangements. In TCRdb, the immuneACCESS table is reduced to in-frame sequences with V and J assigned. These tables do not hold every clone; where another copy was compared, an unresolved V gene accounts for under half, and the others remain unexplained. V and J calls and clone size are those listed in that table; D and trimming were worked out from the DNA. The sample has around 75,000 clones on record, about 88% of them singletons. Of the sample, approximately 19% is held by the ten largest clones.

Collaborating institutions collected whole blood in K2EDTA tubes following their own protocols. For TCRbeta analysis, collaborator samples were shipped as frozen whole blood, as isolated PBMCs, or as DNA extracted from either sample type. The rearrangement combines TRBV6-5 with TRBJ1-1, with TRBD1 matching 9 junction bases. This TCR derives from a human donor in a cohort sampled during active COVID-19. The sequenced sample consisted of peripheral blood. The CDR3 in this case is CASRRTGAEAFF. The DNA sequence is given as TGTGCCAGCAGACGGACAGGGGCTGAAGCTTTCTTT.